This TCR beta chain was profiled in a study of cytomegalovirus exposure and HLA in healthy donors. General study points: Across donors, presence/absence analyses took sequencing depth to be roughly uniform.

The PCR ran on 60 Vbeta and 13 Jbeta primers. Assay: immunoSEQ multiplex PCR; the TCRdb copy retains only in-frame clones and omits some. The sample carries tens of thousands of clones, approximately 57% recorded once. V was clipped by 0 bases and J by 5 bases, with 10 bases between them. This CDR3 has 14 residues. Germline CDR1 LGHNA, CDR2 YSLEER. As concerns this clone: The antigen remains unidentified.

The genes are TRBV4-3 and TRBJ1-1; D is ambiguous. The receptor comes from a woman under 40 in good health and CMV-seronegative. The sample comprised PBMCs. The CDR3 loop is CASSQEPGRTEAFF. The CDR3 DNA sequence: TGCGCCAGCAGCCAAGAACCGGGGAGAACTGAAGCTTTCTTT.